This T cell receptor beta chain was sequenced during a study of T cell responses to AZD1222 COVID-19 vaccine. Notes on the study in general: Two AZD1222 administrations were followed by greater Spike-specific TCR breadth and depth. With dominance at 160-218 and 743-854, vaccine-associated CD4 TCRs spanned spike.

V lost 6 bases to trimming and J lost 1 base, with 9 bases between them. This CDR3 has 13 amino acids. The germline V gene encodes CDR1 SGHVS and CDR2 FQNEAQ. With respect to this clone: What it binds is not known.

The method was immunoSEQ multiplex PCR; TCRdb's version includes in-frame clones alone and lacks a portion of them. The data show more than 95,000 clones, about 87% seen once. The J gene is TRBJ2-5, the V gene TRBV7-8; TRBD2 might be the D (6 bases). The sample was peripheral blood, taken on day 0 of AZD1222 vaccination. The origin of this receptor is an adult in good health. CDR3 nucleotides: TGTGCCAGCAGTGGGGGGTTCCAAGAGACCCAGTACTTC. Protein sequence: CASSGGFQETQYF.